The present TCR beta chain was sequenced within a study of CD8 T cells in Susac syndrome. With regard to this clonotype: Its target is not known.

V was shortened by 2 bases and J by 9 bases, with 8 bases between the two germline ends. In germline, CDR1 is SGHRS, CDR2 YFSETQ. The CDR3 is 11 residues long. General observations from the study: The study acknowledged a relatively small number of individuals in its TCR sequencing and HLA analysis.

The CD8+ and CD4+ T cells were isolated magnetically using a negative isolation approach, whereas the TEMRA cells were enriched by FACS. The RNA, about 0.45 to 1 ug, was put through reverse transcription using random hexamers. TCRdb analysed the immunoSEQ multiplex PCR reads with MiXCR anew, one entry per CDR3 protein. The data contain 170,000 or so distinct CDR3 sequences, 95% of them seen just once; the ten biggest clones take up 0.15% to 0.2%. This chain uses TRBV5-1 with TRBJ1-2, with D hard to call. The TCR sequence derives from a human donor with multiple sclerosis. Sequencing used CD8+ T cells from PBMCs. The CDR3 is CASSFGGSYTF. CDR3 DNA sequence: TGCGCCAGCAGCTTCGGAGGGAGCTACACCTTC.